This T cell receptor beta chain was captured by sequencing in a study of blood T cell repertoires in COVID-19. The V segment lost 3 bases and the J segment 0 bases; nucleotides outside the gene matches: 7. The CDR3 sequence is 16 residues long. Germline loops: CDR1 DFQATT, CDR2 SNEGSKA (reference sequence). Clones were sequenced by immunoSEQ multiplex PCR, and TCRdb holds only the in-frame ones, with some missing. This table holds fewer than 150,000 clones, more than 80% found once. This TCR was recovered from a woman in her sixties with COVID-19, enrolled during active disease. The chain is built from TRBV20-1 and TRBJ2-2; TRBD2 matches 7 bases. The sequenced sample was peripheral blood. The CDR3: CSASGERGTNTGELFF. The CDR3 DNA is TGCAGTGCTAGTGGGGAGCGGGGCACGAACACCGGGGAGCTGTTTTTT.